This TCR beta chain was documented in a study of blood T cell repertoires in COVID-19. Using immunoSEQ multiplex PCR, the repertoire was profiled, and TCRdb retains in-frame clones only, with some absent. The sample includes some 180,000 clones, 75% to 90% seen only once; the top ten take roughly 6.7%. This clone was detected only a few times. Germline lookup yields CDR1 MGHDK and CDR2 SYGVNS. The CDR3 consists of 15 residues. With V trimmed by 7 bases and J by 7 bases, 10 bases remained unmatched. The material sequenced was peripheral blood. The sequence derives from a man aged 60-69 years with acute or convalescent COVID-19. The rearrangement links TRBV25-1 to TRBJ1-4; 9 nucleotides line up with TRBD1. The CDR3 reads CASNSPGTGTEKLFF. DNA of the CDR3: TGTGCCAGCAACTCACCCGGGACAGGGACTGAAAAACTGTTTTTT.